Below, 19 T cell receptor beta chains from the same sample are listed, as sequenced in a study of T-cell memory formation after mild COVID-19. Each CDR3 protein is one row after TCRdb ran MiXCR on the 5' RACE reads. The table shows 360,000 or so distinct CDR3 sequences, with around 28% occurring only once. Sequencing was carried out using PBMCs or a T cell subset sorted from them (not recorded which). These receptors came from an adult woman who had mild COVID-19 (a few samples of this study predate the infection). Cell type and time point are not known.

This clonotype was found many times. V and J are TRBV2 and TRBJ2-7, with D perhaps matching TRBD1 (5 bases). Trimming took off 3 bases at V and 0 bases at J, with 12 bases between the two ends. CDR1 and CDR2 (germline): SNHLY, FYNNEI. The CDR3 totals 15 residues. DNA for the CDR3: TGTGCCAGCAGTGAGCAAGGGGCGAGCTCCTACGAGCAGTACTTC. Protein sequence: CASSEQGASSYEQYF. Filled out from reference TRBV2 and TRBJ2-7, the complete variable domain reads EPEVTQTPSHQVTQMGQEVILRCVPISNHLYFYWYRQILGQKVEFLVSFYNNEISEKSEIFDDQFSVERPDGSNFTLKIRSTKLEDSAMYFCASSEQGASSYEQYFGPGTRLTVT.

The rearrangement uses TRBV27 and TRBJ2-1, with 13 nucleotides matching TRBD2. Looked up from germline, CDR1 is MNHEY and CDR2 is SMNVEV (reference sequence). Germline trimming cut 6 bases from V and 5 bases from J; bases unmatched to any gene: 7. The length of the CDR3 is 16 residues. The chain's CDR3 is CASSSGTSGTHNEQFF. CDR3 sequence (DNA): TGTGCCAGCAGCAGCGGGACTAGCGGGACCCACAATGAGCAGTTCTTC.

The chain is built from TRBV7-6 and TRBJ2-7, with D perhaps TRBD2 (6 bases). V lost 4 bases, J lost 2 bases, and 15 bases lay in between. The germline gives CDR1 SGHVS, CDR2 FNYEAQ. The CDR3 contains 15 residues. CDR3 amino acids: CASSSTGGTAYEQYF. CDR3 DNA: TGTGCCAGCAGCTCCACGGGCGGGACCGCCTACGAGCAGTACTTC.

The CDR3 is CAISGTGIGSNEQFF. CDR3 nucleotide sequence: TGTGCCATCAGTGGGACAGGGATTGGGTCCAATGAGCAGTTCTTC. J is TRBJ2-1 and V is TRBV10-3; TRBD1 matches 8 bases. This CDR3 has 15 residues. Germline assignment: CDR1 ENHRY and CDR2 SYGVKD. V gave up 4 bases and J gave up 6 bases; unmatched junction bases: 8.

J is TRBJ2-6 and V is TRBV3-1; perhaps TRBD2 as D (6 bases). Germline V gives CDR1 LGHDT, CDR2 YNNKEL (reference sequence). V lost 3 bases and J lost 0, with 9 bases in between. The CDR3 loop spans 16 amino acids. The CDR3: CASSQRGSSGANVLTF. The CDR3 DNA reads as TGTGCCAGCAGCCAGCGGGGTTCCTCTGGGGCCAACGTCCTGACTTTC.

This clonotype was counted at least ten times. The CDR3 is CASSQSRLQGAGELFF. In DNA form, the CDR3 reads TGTGCCAGCAGCCAAAGTCGCCTTCAGGGGGCCGGGGAGCTGTTTTTT. The genes are TRBV7-6 and TRBJ2-2, with 7 positions matching TRBD1. CDR1 is SGHVS and CDR2 is FNYEAQ in the germline V gene. J lost 6 bases, V lost 5 bases, and 12 bases had no gene match. This CDR3 has 16 amino acids.

V is TRBV30 and J is TRBJ2-7; D gene unclear. This CDR3 is 12 amino acids long. V was cut by 4 bases and J by 0 bases, with 7 bases left in between. Germline V gene lookup returns CDR1 GTSNPN and CDR2 SVGIG (reference sequence). The CDR3 region is CAWNDGSYEQYF. CDR3 in DNA: TGTGCCTGGAACGACGGCTCCTACGAGCAGTACTTC. Based on the CDR3 plus reference TRBV30 and TRBJ2-7, the full variable domain is SQTIHQWPATLVQPVGSPLSLECTVEGTSNPNLYWYRQAAGRGLQLLFYSVGIGQISSEVPQNLSASRPQDRQFILSSKKLLLSDSGFYLCAWNDGSYEQYFGPGTRLTVT.

This clonotype was detected only a few times. The chain links TRBV4-3 to TRBJ2-1, with 9 bases fitting TRBD2. Germline V CDR1 and CDR2: LGHNA, YSLEER. V was clipped by 3 bases and J by 1 base; unmatched bases: 4. The CDR3 has 16 amino acids. CDR3 sequence: CASSQSSGDSYNEQFF. As DNA, the CDR3 is TGCGCCAGCAGCCAGTCTAGCGGGGATTCCTACAATGAGCAGTTCTTC.

The rearrangement uses TRBV2 and TRBJ1-6, with no clear D. Looked up from germline, CDR1 is SNHLY and CDR2 is FYNNEI. With 8 bases removed from V and 7 bases from J, the gap between germline ends came to 21 bases. The CDR3 has 16 amino acids. The CDR3 DNA reads as TGTGCCAGCGGCAAGGACCTCCCGGAGAGGAATTCACCCCTCCACTTT. Residues: CASGKDLPERNSPLHF. Drawing the rest from reference TRBV2 and TRBJ1-6, the complete variable domain is EPEVTQTPSHQVTQMGQEVILRCVPISNHLYFYWYRQILGQKVEFLVSFYNNEISEKSEIFDDQFSVERPDGSNFTLKIRSTKLEDSAMYFCASGKDLPERNSPLHFGNGTRLTVT.

The table lists this clonotype with a few counts. The chain has TRBV7-8 and TRBJ2-7; perhaps TRBD2 as D (6 bases). The CDR3 is 17 residues long. V lost 5 bases to trimming and J lost 3 bases, with 23 bases between them. The germline V gene encodes CDR1 SGHVS and CDR2 FQNEAQ. The CDR3 DNA is TGTGCCAGCAGCCCAAGCGTGGCGGGAACAAAGGACTACGAGCAGTACTTC. This translates into CASSPSVAGTKDYEQYF.

This clonotype was counted a few times. The CDR3 DNA sequence: TGTGCCAGCAGGCCTGAAGGAACCCGTGAGCAGTTCTTC. It yields the protein CASRPEGTREQFF. This rearrangement joins TRBV3-1 to TRBJ2-1; D not certain. Germline values: CDR1 LGHDT, CDR2 YNNKEL (reference sequence). This CDR3 is built from 13 residues. V shed 6 bases and J shed 9 bases, with 15 bases lying between them.

The sample holds a few counts of this clonotype. The rearrangement uses TRBV7-9 and TRBJ2-5; 8 bases are shared with TRBD1. With V trimmed by 2 bases and J by 6 bases, 8 bases remained unmatched. Germline V lookup: CDR1 SEHNR, CDR2 FQNEAQ (reference sequence). The CDR3 runs 15 residues. The CDR3 nucleotides read TGTGCCAGCAGCTTAACACAGGGGGTGGAAAAGACCCAGTACTTC. This encodes CASSLTQGVEKTQYF.

This chain joins TRBV5-1 and TRBJ1-6; D not certain. Looked up from germline, CDR1 is SGHRS and CDR2 is YFSETQ. The CDR3 extends over 17 amino acids. Trimming took 5 bases from V and 0 from J, leaving 15 bases between them. DNA of the CDR3: TGCGCCAGCAGATCTATAGGAAAGAGCTCCTATAATTCACCCCTCCACTTT. Protein product: CASRSIGKSSYNSPLHF. Full variable domain (rest looked up from reference TRBV5-1 and TRBJ1-6): KAGVTQTPRYLIKTRGQQVTLSCSPISGHRSVSWYQQTPGQGLQFLFEYFSETQRNKGNFPGRFSGRQFSNSRSEMNVSTLELGDSALYLCASRSIGKSSYNSPLHFGNGTRLTVT.

This sequence joins TRBV7-2 and TRBJ2-3; D possibly corresponds to TRBD2 (5 bases). Trimming stripped 2 bases from V and 1 base from J, with 13 bases between. The CDR3 contains 16 residues. Germline CDR1 is SGHTA and CDR2 is FQGNSA. The DNA of the CDR3 is TGTGCCAGCAGCTTATGGGGAGTAGGGCGCACAGATACGCAGTATTTT. This translates into CASSLWGVGRTDTQYF.

There are a few counts of this clonotype. The chain links TRBV5-1 to TRBJ2-5, with 9 bases that match TRBD1. Trimming removed 5 bases from V and 5 bases from J; junction bases left unmatched: 7. Germline CDR1 is SGHRS and CDR2 is YFSETQ. There are 14 residues in the CDR3. The CDR3 protein is CASRSGTGSETQYF. The DNA of the CDR3 is TGCGCCAGCAGATCCGGGACAGGGTCCGAGACCCAGTACTTC.

The chain carries TRBV13 and TRBJ1-2; no reliable D call. Trimming took 5 bases from V and 4 from J, leaving 8 bases between them. This CDR3 is 12 amino acids long. Germline V gene data show CDR1 as PRHDT and CDR2 as FYEKMQ (reference sequence). The CDR3 loop reads CASSQHAYGYTF. CDR3 sequence (DNA): TGTGCCAGCAGCCAACACGCCTATGGCTACACCTTC.

The genes are TRBV3-1 and TRBJ1-6; tentatively, D is TRBD1 (5 bases). The V end was cut by 1 base, the J end by 7 bases, with 11 bases between. This CDR3 has 15 residues. Germline-derived CDR1 and CDR2 are LGHDT and YNNKEL (reference sequence). The CDR3 sequence is CASSQVAGRNSPLHF. The CDR3 coding sequence is TGTGCCAGCAGCCAAGTGGCAGGGCGCAATTCACCCCTCCACTTT.

V and J are TRBV27 and TRBJ2-7, with D unresolved. The V gene's germline CDR1 is MNHEY and CDR2 SMNVEV (reference sequence). Trimming took off 1 base at V and 6 bases at J, with 13 bases between the two ends. CDR3 length: 14 amino acids. CDR3 region: CASSLFSGSFEQYF. The CDR3 region has the DNA TGTGCCAGCAGTTTATTTTCAGGAAGTTTCGAGCAGTACTTC.

This clonotype was seen a handful of times. This chain connects TRBV7-8 to TRBJ1-4; D might be TRBD1 (5 bases). Germline values: CDR1 SGHVS, CDR2 FQNEAQ. The CDR3 runs 16 residues. With 5 bases removed from V and 1 base from J, the gap between germline ends came to 14 bases. The CDR3 reads CASSKRQGGTNEKLFF. The CDR3 region has the DNA TGTGCCAGCAGCAAGAGGCAGGGAGGAACTAATGAAAAACTGTTTTTT.